The 24 T cell receptor beta chains given below trace back to one sample, sequenced in a study of blood T cells in healthy people across ages. Primed by a sample-barcoded 5' primer and a J-beta primer mix, a second PCR proceeded for roughly 6 to 12 cycles. One entry per CDR3 protein, called by TCRdb with MiXCR from the 5' RACE reads. The sample carries about 780,000 distinct CDR3 sequences, roughly 60% recorded once. The sample comprised blood. These receptor sequences come from a man aged 30 to 45 in good health.

This clonotype was detected a few times. The gene calls are TRBV5-1 and TRBJ2-1; D call uncertain. The CDR3 covers 13 residues. The V gene lost 5 bases and the J gene lost 5 bases, with 11 bases spanning the gap. CDR1 and CDR2 (germline): SGHRS, YFSETQ. The CDR3 DNA sequence: TGCGCCAGCAGTATCGGGCTAGACAATGAGCAGTTCTTC. This gives the protein CASSIGLDNEQFF.

The rearrangement uses TRBV4-2 and TRBJ2-1; 13 nucleotides agree with TRBD2. J was trimmed by 4 bases and V by 4 bases; bases with no gene match: 4. CDR1 is LGHNA and CDR2 is YNFKEQ in the germline V gene. CDR3 length: 16 amino acids. In DNA form, the CDR3 reads TGTGCCAGCAGCCTCGGACTAGCGGGGGTTTACAATGAGCAGTTCTTC. This sequence encodes CASSLGLAGVYNEQFF.

This clonotype showed up just once. The chain combines TRBV7-2 with TRBJ2-1; 14 bases line up with TRBD2. This CDR3 comprises 14 residues. Looked up from germline, CDR1 is SGHTA and CDR2 is FQGNSA. The trim removed 0 bases at V and 14 bases at J, leaving 3 bases unmatched. Here the CDR3 reads CASSLAGLAGVKFF. For the CDR3, the DNA is TGTGCCAGCAGCTTAGCGGGACTAGCGGGAGTAAAGTTCTTC. The complete variable domain, with remaining parts taken from reference TRBV7-2 and TRBJ2-1, reads GAGVSQSPSNKVTEKGKDVELRCDPISGHTALYWYRQSLGQGLEFLIYFQGNSAPDKSGLPSDRFSAERTGGSVSTLTIQRTQQEDSAVYLCASSLAGLAGVKFFGPGTRLTVL.

This clonotype was picked up a small number of times. This chain connects TRBV29-1 to TRBJ1-4; maybe TRBD1 (5 bases). V was trimmed by 7 bases and J by 5 bases, leaving 11 bases between them. CDR3 size: 12 residues. Germline CDR1 SQVTM, CDR2 ANQGSEA. The CDR3 spells CSATVMNEKLFF. The CDR3 DNA reads TGCAGCGCGACAGTAATGAATGAAAAACTGTTTTTT.

This chain uses TRBV3-1 with TRBJ1-1, with D unresolved. The germline V gene encodes CDR1 LGHDT and CDR2 YNNKEL (reference sequence). The V end was cut by 0 bases, the J end by 5 bases, with 4 bases between. The CDR3 sequence is 12 residues long. DNA of the CDR3: TGTGCCAGCAGCCAAGAGGCTACTGAAGCTTTCTTT. Its protein is CASSQEATEAFF.

The genes are TRBV4-3 and TRBJ2-1; the match to TRBD2 covers 8 bases. J lost 3 bases, V lost 1 base, and 17 bases had no gene match. The CDR3 covers 20 residues. The germline V gene encodes CDR1 LGHNA and CDR2 YSLEER. CDR3 DNA sequence: TGCGCCAGCAGCCAAGGAGAGGAGCGGGGGCTCGCCCTAAACTACAATGAGCAGTTCTTC. Residues: CASSQGEERGLALNYNEQFF.

A few counts support this clonotype. The chain carries TRBV29-1 and TRBJ1-2; D not resolved. Germline V lookup: CDR1 SQVTM, CDR2 ANQGSEA. The V and J ends lost 7 bases and 5 bases respectively, with 5 bases between them. This CDR3 contains 9 residues. The CDR3 DNA is TGCAGCGGCATTTATGGCTACACCTTC. Its translation: CSGIYGYTF.

CDR3 region: CSAAGQQNTEAFF. The CDR3 nucleotides are TGCAGCGCTGCGGGACAGCAGAACACTGAAGCTTTCTTT. V is TRBV29-1 and J is TRBJ1-1; 7 bases are shared with TRBD1. The CDR3 is 13 residues long. The germline CDR1 and CDR2 sequences are SQVTM and ANQGSEA. With 7 bases clipped from V and 1 base from J, the junction kept 6 bases outside the gene matches. Using reference TRBV29-1 and TRBJ1-1 for the parts outside the CDR3, the full variable domain is SAVISQKPSRDICQRGTSLTIQCQVDSQVTMMFWYRQQPGQSLTLIATANQGSEATYESGFVIDKFPISRPNLTFSTLTVSNMSPEDSSIYLCSAAGQQNTEAFFGQGTRLTVV.

J is TRBJ2-7 and V is TRBV29-1; 11 bases map to TRBD2. Germline-derived CDR1 and CDR2 are SQVTM and ANQGSEA. V gave up 3 bases and J gave up 3 bases; unmatched junction bases: 4. This CDR3 has 14 amino acids. CDR3 region: CSVDRLAGNYEQYF. The CDR3 coding sequence is TGCAGCGTTGACAGACTAGCGGGGAACTACGAGCAGTACTTC.

This sequence joins TRBV4-3 and TRBJ2-7; maybe TRBD2 (5 bases). Germline values: CDR1 LGHNA, CDR2 YSLEER. Trimming pared 0 bases from V and 0 bases from J, leaving 12 bases between. The CDR3 runs 16 residues. The CDR3 reads CASSQDLRASSYEQYF. In nucleotides, the CDR3 is TGCGCCAGCAGCCAAGATTTGAGGGCTAGCTCCTACGAGCAGTACTTC.

This chain connects TRBV20-1 to TRBJ1-2; the D gene is possibly TRBD1 (5 bases). The germline V and J ends were trimmed by 2 bases and 5 bases, with 9 bases remaining between them. CDR3 length: 12 amino acids. Germline values: CDR1 DFQATT, CDR2 SNEGSKA (reference sequence). DNA for the CDR3: TGCAGTGCTAGAAGGGGTCCTTATGGCTACACCTTC. This codes for CSARRGPYGYTF.

J is TRBJ2-7 and V is TRBV30, with TRBD1 as a possible D gene (6 bases). This CDR3 contains 16 residues. CDR1 and CDR2 (germline): GTSNPN, SVGIG (reference sequence). Trimming took 3 bases from V and 4 from J, leaving 22 bases between them. CDR3 DNA sequence: TGTGCCTGGAGCAGGACAGTCATGCCCCGGGATTACGAGCAGTACTTC. Its protein is CAWSRTVMPRDYEQYF.

V and J are TRBV7-2 and TRBJ2-5; 9 bases map to TRBD1. The junction had 6 bases not matched to a gene; V was cut back by 4 bases and J by 0 bases. CDR1 is SGHTA and CDR2 is FQGNSA in the germline V gene. This CDR3 is 16 amino acids long. The CDR3 nucleotides read TGTGCCAGCAGCTCGCGGACAGGGGATTACCAAGAGACCCAGTACTTC. Translated: CASSSRTGDYQETQYF.

The genes are TRBV29-1 and TRBJ1-4; unclear D gene. Between the trimmed V and J ends, which lost 7 bases and 7 bases, there was a span of 13 bases. The CDR3 is 12 amino acids. In germline, CDR1 is SQVTM, CDR2 ANQGSEA. CDR3 residues: CSDRALGEKLFF. The CDR3 DNA sequence: TGCAGCGACCGGGCCTTAGGTGAAAAACTGTTTTTT. Combining the CDR3 with reference TRBV29-1 and TRBJ1-4 gives the whole variable domain SAVISQKPSRDICQRGTSLTIQCQVDSQVTMMFWYRQQPGQSLTLIATANQGSEATYESGFVIDKFPISRPNLTFSTLTVSNMSPEDSSIYLCSDRALGEKLFFGSGTQLSVL.

This clonotype was observed many times. The chain carries TRBV12-3 or TRBV12-4 and TRBJ1-2, with TRBD1 matching over 9 bases. V shed 6 bases and J 2 bases; nucleotides not matched to a gene: 4. This CDR3 region has 14 residues. CDR3: CASRGQGDNYGYTF. The CDR3 DNA reads TGTGCCAGCAGGGGACAGGGCGACAACTATGGCTACACCTTC.

This clonotype was found a few times. The V gene is TRBV12-3 or TRBV12-4, the J gene TRBJ2-3; the D call may be TRBD1 or TRBD2 (5 bases each). V shed 6 bases and J shed 1 base, with 8 bases lying between them. The CDR3 is made up of 13 amino acids. CDR3: CASRRGGTDTQYF. The CDR3 bases are TGTGCCAGCAGGAGGGGAGGCACAGATACGCAGTATTTT.

This clonotype came up a few times. This chain uses TRBV7-8 with TRBJ2-1, with D perhaps matching TRBD1 or TRBD2 (5 bases each). Germline CDR1 is SGHVS and CDR2 is FQNEAQ. The CDR3 sequence is 15 residues long. Between the trimmed V and J ends, which lost 5 bases and 7 bases, there was a span of 18 bases. In DNA, the CDR3 is TGTGCCAGCAGCGGGACGGTGTCCCCTTCGAATGAGCAGTTCTTC. It is translated as CASSGTVSPSNEQFF.

This rearrangement joins TRBV10-3 to TRBJ2-5; 7 nucleotides align to TRBD1. CDR1 is ENHRY and CDR2 is SYGVKD in the germline V gene. CDR3 length: 16 amino acids. After removal of 4 bases from V and 2 bases from J, the junction contained 10 bases not matched to a gene. The CDR3 coding sequence is TGTGCCATCAGTGGAGTGCCGGACAGGACACAAGAGACCCAGTACTTC. Translation gives CAISGVPDRTQETQYF.

The chain carries TRBV7-8 and TRBJ2-5, with 13 bases identical to TRBD2. Germline V gives CDR1 SGHVS, CDR2 FQNEAQ. The trim removed 5 bases at V and 5 bases at J, leaving 8 bases unmatched. The CDR3 is made up of 16 amino acids. The CDR3 DNA reads TGTGCCAGCAGCCCCACTAGCGGGGGGGCCGGGGAGACCCAGTACTTC. Its protein is CASSPTSGGAGETQYF.

The rearrangement joins TRBV12-3 or TRBV12-4 to TRBJ2-7; D gene unclear. The CDR3 consists of 13 residues. V was shortened by 3 bases and J by 2 bases, with 8 bases between the two germline ends. CDR3 loop: CASSFGAPYEQYF. Here the CDR3 DNA reads TGTGCCAGCAGTTTTGGAGCACCCTACGAGCAGTACTTC.

This clonotype has just a few counts. The chain recombines TRBV6-5 with TRBJ1-4; D call uncertain. From germline, CDR1 is MNHEY and CDR2 SVGAGI. The CDR3 runs 14 residues. V lost 4 bases and J lost 8, with 14 bases in between. This chain's CDR3 is CASSFSLGKEKLFF. The CDR3 coding sequence is TGTGCCAGCAGTTTTTCCCTGGGTAAAGAAAAACTGTTTTTT.

The CDR3 here is CATSRGATYGYTF. CDR3 nucleotide sequence: TGTGCCACCAGCCGGGGCGCCACCTATGGCTACACCTTC. The chain uses TRBV24-1 and TRBJ1-2; TRBD1 is a possible D gene (5 bases). The CDR3 covers 13 residues. Looked up from germline, CDR1 is KGHDR and CDR2 is SFDVKD. V was clipped by 7 bases and J by 4 bases, with 12 bases between them.

The chain links TRBV29-1 to TRBJ2-4, with D unresolved. V was cut by 4 bases and J by 5 bases, with 9 bases left in between. The CDR3 runs to 12 residues. Germline CDR1 SQVTM, CDR2 ANQGSEA. The CDR3 spells CSVGASQNIQYF. In nucleotides, the CDR3 is TGCAGCGTTGGGGCCTCTCAAAACATTCAGTACTTC.

The chain recombines TRBV5-1 with TRBJ2-7; 7 bases line up with TRBD1. Germline V CDR1 and CDR2: SGHRS, YFSETQ. The CDR3 totals 15 residues. V gave up 3 bases and J gave up 5 bases; unmatched junction bases: 11. This CDR3 is CASSSETGTVNEQYF. The CDR3, as DNA: TGCGCCAGCAGCTCGGAAACCGGGACAGTTAACGAGCAGTACTTC.